Presented here are 14 T cell receptor beta chains from one specimen sequenced in a study of tumor and adjacent non-tumor tissue in lung cancer. This sample's RNA came from whole unsorted tissue. More than 3 cm separated this lung sample from the edge of the tumor. Three rounds of nested PCR, following a modified ARM-PCR protocol, produced the TCRbeta library. TCRdb independently ran MiXCR on the multiplex PCR reads; one entry per CDR3 protein. The table lists some 99,000 distinct CDR3 sequences, 60% to 80% of them singletons. Sequencing input: distant non-tumor lung tissue. These receptors came from a man aged 55 to 70 with non-small cell lung cancer.

Notes on this clonotype: The junction departs from the called germline gene at one end, perhaps through a read error. V is TRBV6-1 and J is TRBJ1-5, with 8 positions matching TRBD1. From germline, CDR1 is MNHNS and CDR2 SASEGT. The CDR3 is 15 residues long. In nucleotides, the CDR3 is TGCGCCAGCAGTCAACACAGGACAGGGAATCAGCCCCAGCATTTT. Translating gives CASSQHRTGNQPQHF.

Concerning this clonotype: This may be a read error: a much more frequent sequence differs by one nucleotide. J is TRBJ1-2 and V is TRBV28, with D possibly matching TRBD1 (5 bases). Germline CDR1 is MDHEN and CDR2 is SYDVKM. The CDR3 consists of 11 residues. As DNA, the CDR3 is TGTGCCAGCAGTTCAGGGAGGGGCTACGCCTTC. As protein: CASSSGRGYAF.

This clonotype was picked up many times. V and J are TRBV20-1 and TRBJ1-1; TRBD1 matches at 9 bases. Germline assignment: CDR1 DFQATT and CDR2 SNEGSKA (reference sequence). V lost 4 bases and J lost 1; bases outside the gene matches: 1. CDR3 size: 13 residues. CDR3 nucleotide sequence: TGCAGTGCTACGGGACAGGGGAACACTGAAGCTTTCTTT. Protein product: CSATGQGNTEAFF.

As to this clonotype: The junction differs from germline at one of its ends, possibly a read error. J is TRBJ2-5 and V is TRBV11-3; the match to TRBD2 covers 8 bases. Germline V gene lookup returns CDR1 SGHNT and CDR2 YENEEA. CDR3 length: 15 residues. The CDR3 loop reads CASSLEAGDEEIQYF. The CDR3 region has the DNA TGTGCAAGCAGCTTAGAAGCGGGAGACGAAGAGATCCAGTACTTC.

Note on this clonotype: Compared with germline, one end of the junction differs, possibly owing to a read error. The V call is TRBV7-9, the J call TRBJ2-7, with 8 bases identical to TRBD1. The CDR3 spans 13 residues. CDR1 is SEHNR, CDR2 FQNEAQ, per germline (reference sequence). The CDR3 DNA is TGTGCCAGTAGCTCGGGGACAGGCCACGAGCAGTACTTC. This encodes CASSSGTGHEQYF.

This clonotype was seen more than once but under ten times. A much larger clone differs by one base, so this may be a read error. This rearrangement joins TRBV5-8 to TRBJ2-7, with D tentatively TRBD1 or TRBD2 (5 bases each). CDR3 size: 14 residues. CDR1 and CDR2 (germline): SGHTS, YDEGEE. Trimming stripped 3 bases from V and 2 bases from J, with 12 bases between. CDR3 in DNA: TGTGCCAGCAGCTCGGGACGGAATACCTACGAGCAGTACTTC. As protein: CASSSGRNTYEQYF.

The rearrangement uses TRBV16 and TRBJ1-2; 8 bases align to TRBD1. The germline V gene encodes CDR1 KGHSY and CDR2 FQNENV. The CDR3 runs to 13 residues. Germline trimming cut 2 bases from V and 4 bases from J; bases unmatched to any gene: 0. The CDR3 region has the DNA TGTGCCAGCAGCCAAGGGACAGGCTATGGCTACACCTTC. Its protein product is CASSQGTGYGYTF.

Ten or more counts support this clonotype. The V call is TRBV20-1, the J call TRBJ1-1; D perhaps matches TRBD1 (5 bases). Germline V gives CDR1 DFQATT, CDR2 SNEGSKA (reference sequence). The CDR3 loop spans 12 amino acids. The V end was cut by 3 bases, the J end by 8 bases, with 13 bases between. CDR3 in amino acids: CSARQADREAFF. DNA of the CDR3: TGCAGTGCTAGGCAAGCAGACAGAGAAGCTTTCTTT.

The V call is TRBV2, the J call TRBJ2-2; D not certain. The germline V gene encodes CDR1 SNHLY and CDR2 FYNNEI. V lost 2 bases and J lost 2, with 6 bases in between. The CDR3 totals 14 residues. The CDR3 DNA reads TGTGCCAGCAGTGAAAACCGAAACACCGGGGAGCTGTTTTTT. Its translation: CASSENRNTGELFF.

The sample holds one count of this clonotype. Since the CDR3 does not end with the conserved phenylalanine or tryptophan, this likely comes from a read error. The rearrangement uses TRBV4-3 and TRBJ2-7, with TRBD2 matching 10 bases. The CDR3 covers 16 residues. Germline trimming cut 0 bases from V and 8 bases from J; bases unmatched to any gene: 10. Germline V gene data show CDR1 as LGHNA and CDR2 as YSLEER. The CDR3 is CASSQDQASGSYKQYI. CDR3 nucleotide sequence: TGCGCCAGCAGCCAAGATCAGGCTAGCGGGAGTTATAAGCAGTACATC.

A single count supports this clonotype. Its ends do not fully match the called genes, so a read error is possible. The chain has TRBV5-1 and TRBJ2-5, with a weak D call TRBD2 (6 bases). The CDR3 length is 15 residues. CDR1 and CDR2 (germline): SGHRS, YFSETQ. CDR3 loop: CASSLAGVLQETRYF. In nucleotides, the CDR3 is TGCGCCAGCAGCTTGGCGGGAGTCCTGCAAGAGACCCGGTACTTC.

About this clonotype: A much larger clonotype is one base distant, so this may be a read error. The genes are TRBV28 and TRBJ1-6, with 9 bases identical to TRBD1. Per the germline V gene, CDR1 is MDHEN and CDR2 is SYDVKM. The CDR3 sequence is 16 residues long. With 8 bases clipped from V and 6 bases from J, the junction kept 11 bases outside the gene matches. The CDR3: CASGSPRDRVNSPLHF. For the CDR3, the DNA is TGTGCCAGCGGTTCCCCGAGGGACAGGGTTAATTCACCCCTCCACTTT. Based on the CDR3 plus reference TRBV28 and TRBJ1-6, the full variable domain is DVKVTQSSRYLVKRTGEKVFLECVQDMDHENMFWYRQDPGLGLRLIYFSYDVKMKEKGDIPEGYSVSREKKERFSLILESASTNQTSMYLCASGSPRDRVNSPLHFGNGTRLTVT.

This clonotype has at least ten counts. The chain combines TRBV29-1 with TRBJ2-1; D is possibly TRBD1 (5 bases). CDR1 and CDR2 (germline): SQVTM, ANQGSEA. There are 13 residues in the CDR3. Trimming pared 5 bases from V and 5 bases from J, leaving 13 bases between. Written as DNA, the CDR3 is TGCAGCGTTTTTGGTCAGGGAAACAATGAGCAGTTCTTC. This codes for CSVFGQGNNEQFF.

The V gene is TRBV5-8, the J gene TRBJ1-5; D is unclear. Germline V gene data show CDR1 as SGHTS and CDR2 as YDEGEE. This CDR3 has 15 amino acids. V lost 2 bases to trimming and J lost 6 bases, with 15 bases between them. DNA of the CDR3: TGTGCCAGCAGCTTAGCTGTCCATAACACTCAGCCCCAGCATTTT. It codes for CASSLAVHNTQPQHF.